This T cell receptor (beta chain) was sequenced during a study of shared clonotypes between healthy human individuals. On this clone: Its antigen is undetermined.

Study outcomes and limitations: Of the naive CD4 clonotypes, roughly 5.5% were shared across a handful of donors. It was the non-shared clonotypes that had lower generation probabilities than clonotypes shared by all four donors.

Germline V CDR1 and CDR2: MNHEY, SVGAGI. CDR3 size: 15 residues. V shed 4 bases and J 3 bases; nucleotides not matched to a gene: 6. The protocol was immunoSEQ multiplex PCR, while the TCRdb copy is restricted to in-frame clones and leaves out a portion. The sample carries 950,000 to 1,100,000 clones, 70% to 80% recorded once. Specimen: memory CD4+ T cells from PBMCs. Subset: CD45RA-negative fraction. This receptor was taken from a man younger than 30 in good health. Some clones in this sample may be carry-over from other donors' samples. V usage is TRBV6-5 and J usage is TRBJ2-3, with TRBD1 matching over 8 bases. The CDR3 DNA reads TGTGCCAGCAGTTCCTCGGACAGGGTGACAGATACGCAGTATTTT. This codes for CASSSSDRVTDTQYF.